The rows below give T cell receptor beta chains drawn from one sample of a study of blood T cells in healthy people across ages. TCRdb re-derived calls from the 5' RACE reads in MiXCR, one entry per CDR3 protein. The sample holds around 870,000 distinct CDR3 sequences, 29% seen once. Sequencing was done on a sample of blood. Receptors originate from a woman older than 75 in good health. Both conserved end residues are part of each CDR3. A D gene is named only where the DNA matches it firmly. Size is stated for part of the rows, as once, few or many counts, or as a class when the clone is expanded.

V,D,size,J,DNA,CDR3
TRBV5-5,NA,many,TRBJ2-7,TGTGCCAGCAGCTTGTCCCGGTTGGGCGAGCAGTACTTC,CASSLSRLGEQYF
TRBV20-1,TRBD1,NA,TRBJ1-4,TGCAGTGTATACAGGGGAGGTGAAAAACTGTTTTTT,CSVYRGGEKLFF
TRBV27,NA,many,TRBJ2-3,TGTGCCAGCAGTTTAAGACTAAACACAGATACGCAGTATTTT,CASSLRLNTDTQYF
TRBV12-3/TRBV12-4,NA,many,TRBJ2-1,TGTGCCAGCAGAACGTCGACTAGTCCGCCTTACAATGAGCAGTTCTTC,CASRTSTSPPYNEQFF
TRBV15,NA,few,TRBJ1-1,TGTGCCACCAGCAGGCCCGTGAGGATGCAAGGGGGGACTGAAGCTTTCTTT,CATSRPVRMQGGTEAFF
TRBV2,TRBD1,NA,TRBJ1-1,TGTGCCAGCAGTGATAGGACAGGGGTGGGCACTGAAGCTTTCTTT,CASSDRTGVGTEAFF
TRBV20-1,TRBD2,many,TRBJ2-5,TGCAGTGCTCTCCGGACTAGCGGACAAGAGACCCAGTACTTC,CSALRTSGQETQYF
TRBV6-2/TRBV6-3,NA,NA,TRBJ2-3,TGTGCCAGCAGTTATTGGTCTAATTGCAATCAGCCCCAGTATTTT,CASSYWSNCNQPQYF
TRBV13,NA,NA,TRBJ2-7,TGTGCCAGCAGCACGGGACAATCGTGGTACGAGCAGTACTTC,CASSTGQSWYEQYF
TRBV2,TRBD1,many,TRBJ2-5,TGTGCCAGCAGTGCCCCAGGGGGTCCATATGAGACCCAGTACTTC,CASSAPGGPYETQYF
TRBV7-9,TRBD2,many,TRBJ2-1,TGTGCCAGCAGTTCAGGACTAGCGGGGGCCTCCTACAATGAGCAGTTCTTC,CASSSGLAGASYNEQFF
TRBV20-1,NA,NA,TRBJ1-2,TGCAGTGCTACTCCGGGACACGTCTATGGCTACACCTTC,CSATPGHVYGYTF
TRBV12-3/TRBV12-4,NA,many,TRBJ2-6,TGTGCCAGCAGTCCCAGACTCCTCTCAGGCTCTGGGGCCAACGTCCTGACTTTC,CASSPRLLSGSGANVLTF
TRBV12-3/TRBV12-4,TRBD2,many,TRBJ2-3,TGTGCCAGCAGTTTCTGGGGGGGAGGCACAGATACGCAGTATTTT,CASSFWGGGTDTQYF
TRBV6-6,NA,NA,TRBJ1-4,TGTGCCAGCACCTTGGGAGGGAATGAAAAACTGTTTTTT,CASTLGGNEKLFF
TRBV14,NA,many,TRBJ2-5,TGTGCCAGCAGCCAGTGGGGCCGTGTGCAGGGGCAAGAGACCCAGTACTTC,CASSQWGRVQGQETQYF
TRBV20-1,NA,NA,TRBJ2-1,TGCAGTGCTAGAGATCCGGGGCAGAGCTCCTACAATGAGCAGTTCTTC,CSARDPGQSSYNEQFF
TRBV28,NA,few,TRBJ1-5,TGTGCCAGCAGTTTACGTCTTATAGGGACGAGCAATCAGCCCCAGCATTTT,CASSLRLIGTSNQPQHF
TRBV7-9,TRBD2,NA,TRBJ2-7,TGTGCCAGCAGCTTGACAGGCCTAGCGGGAGGGCGAACCTACGAGCAGTACTTC,CASSLTGLAGGRTYEQYF
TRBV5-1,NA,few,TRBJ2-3,TGCGCCAGCAGCTTGGCCGGTCACCAAGGGGCAGATACGCAGTATTTT,CASSLAGHQGADTQYF
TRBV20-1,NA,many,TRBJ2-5,TGCAGTGCTAGAGGGGTTAGCAGCCAGTTTCAAGAGACCCAGTACTTC,CSARGVSSQFQETQYF